This entry describes one T cell receptor beta chain. Its target is not known. This specimen comes from a study of cytomegalovirus exposure and HLA in healthy donors. Findings of the study overall: The authors confirmed in vitro that three CMV-associated chains were specific for CMV antigens. Cytomegalovirus status, reportedly, was diagnosed with high specificity and sensitivity by the classifier. There were under 200 TCR beta chains listed as cytomegalovirus-associated.

Clones were read by immunoSEQ multiplex PCR, and TCRdb kept only the in-frame ones, dropping some. The table includes some 86,000 clones, under 95% detected once. It was the roughly 120-subject validation cohort, separate from the approximately 670-subject first cohort, to which the donors belonged. The J segment lost 3 bases and the V segment lost 1 base, leaving 8 bases of the junction unmatched. CDR3 length: 16 residues. Looked up from germline, CDR1 is SGHAT and CDR2 is FQDESV (reference sequence). Sequencing input: PBMCs. This clonotype was obtained from a woman aged 30 to 39 in good health and CMV-seronegative. This rearrangement joins TRBV11-1 to TRBJ2-7; 8 bases match TRBD2. The CDR3 DNA reads as TGTGCCAGCAGCTTAGTAGGCGGGGGGACGATCTACGAGCAGTACTTC. It translates to CASSLVGGGTIYEQYF.